These 9 T cell receptor beta chains were sequenced from one sample in a study of T cell responses to AZD1222 COVID-19 vaccine. Clones were read by immunoSEQ multiplex PCR, and TCRdb kept only the in-frame ones, dropping some. Counted here are over 150,000 clones, over 85% occurring once; the ten biggest clones make up around 0.97%. Sample: peripheral blood, taken 28 days after the second dose of the MenACWY control vaccine. Every receptor here comes from an adult who received the MenACWY meningococcal vaccine as a control.

The V call is TRBV10-3, the J call TRBJ2-1; TRBD2 might be the D (6 bases). The CDR3 spans 14 residues. Trimming left V 4 bases short and J 1 base short, with 8 bases between. Germline V CDR1 and CDR2: ENHRY, SYGVKD. The CDR3 protein is CAISVGGSYNEQFF. For the CDR3, the DNA is TGTGCCATCAGTGTGGGGGGATCCTACAATGAGCAGTTCTTC.

The chain has TRBV28 and TRBJ1-2; D call uncertain. Trimming took off 7 bases at V and 8 bases at J, with 14 bases between the two ends. Germline V gives CDR1 MDHEN, CDR2 SYDVKM. This CDR3 has 12 amino acids. DNA for the CDR3: TGTGCCAGCAATCTCCCCGGTTACGGCTACACCTTC. Protein: CASNLPGYGYTF.

The rearrangement joins TRBV7-6 to TRBJ1-1; 10 bases align to TRBD1. The CDR3 consists of 15 residues. V lost 5 bases, J lost 5 bases, and 8 bases stayed unmatched. Germline assignment: CDR1 SGHVS and CDR2 FNYEAQ. As DNA, the CDR3 is TGTGCCAGCAGCCGTAGGGACAGGGGAAATACTGAAGCTTTCTTT. Translated: CASSRRDRGNTEAFF.

The chain has TRBV4-3 and TRBJ2-7; 11 bases are a match to TRBD1. V lost 0 bases to trimming and J lost 4 bases; unmatched junction nucleotides: 8. The CDR3 is made up of 17 amino acids. Germline V gene sequence: CDR1 LGHNA, CDR2 YSLEER. The CDR3 protein is CASSQDRLGDRGYEQYF. CDR3 bases: TGCGCCAGCAGCCAAGATCGGCTAGGGGACAGGGGGTACGAGCAGTACTTC.

The V gene is TRBV6-2 or TRBV6-3, the J gene TRBJ1-2, with 9 bases that match TRBD1. This CDR3 is 14 amino acids long. V shed 5 bases, J shed 8 bases, and the junction held 9 bases outside the gene matches. Looked up from germline, CDR1 is MNHEY and CDR2 is SVGEGT. This CDR3 reads CASSTPGQGSGYTF. CDR3 DNA: TGTGCCAGCAGTACTCCCGGACAGGGGTCCGGCTACACCTTC.

J is TRBJ2-5 and V is TRBV18, with D possibly called TRBD1 or TRBD2 (5 bases each). Looked up from germline, CDR1 is KGHSH and CDR2 is LQKENI. V was clipped by 3 bases and J by 3 bases, with 8 bases between them. This CDR3 has 13 residues. The CDR3 coding sequence is TGTGCCAGCTCACCGGGGGTAGAAGAGACCCAGTACTTC. Translated, it gives CASSPGVEETQYF.

The genes are TRBV27 and TRBJ1-2; the D is unclear. The CDR3 loop spans 15 amino acids. The germline V gene encodes CDR1 MNHEY and CDR2 SMNVEV (reference sequence). Between the trimmed V and J ends, which lost 0 bases and 7 bases, there was a span of 15 bases. DNA of the CDR3: TGTGCCAGCAGTTTATCGCCCGGGAGGAGCACTGGCTACACCTTC. This encodes CASSLSPGRSTGYTF.

This sequence joins TRBV9 and TRBJ1-2; TRBD1 matches at 10 bases. The germline V gene encodes CDR1 SGDLS and CDR2 YYNGEE. J lost 7 bases, V lost 4 bases, and 10 bases had no gene match. CDR3 length equals 15 residues. The CDR3, as DNA: TGTGCCAGCAGCTTGACAGGGGGCGCTTTGTCTGGCTACACCTTC. Amino acid sequence: CASSLTGGALSGYTF. Complete variable domain (other parts from reference TRBV9 and TRBJ1-2): DSGVTQTPKHLITATGQRVTLRCSPRSGDLSVYWYQQSLDQGLQFLIQYYNGEERAKGNILERFSAQQFPDLHSELNLSSLELGDSALYFCASSLTGGALSGYTFGSGTRLTVV.

This sequence joins TRBV10-3 and TRBJ1-5; TRBD1 might be the D (5 bases). This CDR3 is built from 13 residues. Trimming took 0 bases from V and 5 from J, leaving 5 bases between them. Germline V lookup: CDR1 ENHRY, CDR2 SYGVKD. The CDR3 spells CAISESGDQPQHF. The CDR3, as DNA: TGTGCCATCAGTGAGTCGGGGGATCAGCCCCAGCATTTT.